Below are 27 T cell receptor beta chains sequenced from a single sample in a study of T cell changes during pregnancy in multiple sclerosis. The assay was immunoSEQ multiplex PCR, and TCRdb's table has in-frame clones only and misses some. The table records over 35,000 clones, around nine tenths of them present only once. Sequencing was performed on CD4+ T cells from peripheral blood mononuclear cells, taken in the third trimester of pregnancy. All receptors come from a female donor with multiple sclerosis, enrolled in a pregnancy study.

The rearrangement links TRBV7-2 to TRBJ2-1; TRBD2 might be the D (6 bases). Germline CDR1 is SGHTA and CDR2 is FQGNSA. Trimming took 6 bases from V and 4 from J, leaving 19 bases between them. CDR3 length: 16 residues. This CDR3 reads CASRTRKAGGYNEQFF. CDR3 nucleotides: TGTGCCAGCAGGACCCGAAAAGCGGGTGGGTACAATGAGCAGTTCTTC.

This chain joins TRBV6-1 and TRBJ2-5; 7 bases map to TRBD1. The germline V gene encodes CDR1 MNHNS and CDR2 SASEGT. V lost 1 base, J lost 2 bases, and 4 bases stayed unmatched. The CDR3 is 15 residues long. CDR3 nucleotides: TGTGCCAGCAGTGAAGGAGGGACAGCACAAGAGACCCAGTACTTC. This codes for CASSEGGTAQETQYF.

This clone showed up just once. The V call is TRBV19, the J call TRBJ2-7; possibly TRBD1 for D (5 bases). V gave up 2 bases and J gave up 3 bases, with 8 bases separating them. Germline V lookup: CDR1 LNHDA, CDR2 SQIVND (reference sequence). The CDR3 length is 13 residues. The CDR3 sequence is CASSISRDYEQYF. The CDR3 region has the DNA TGTGCCAGTAGTATAAGCAGGGACTACGAGCAGTACTTC.

The chain combines TRBV5-1 with TRBJ2-5; possible D gene TRBD2, 6 bases. The CDR3 is made up of 17 amino acids. Trimming pared 0 bases from V and 1 base from J, leaving 16 bases between. The V gene's germline CDR1 is SGHRS and CDR2 YFSETQ. Here the CDR3 reads CASSLGYGGSPQETQYF. Written as DNA, the CDR3 is TGCGCCAGCAGCTTGGGGTATGGGGGGAGCCCCCAAGAGACCCAGTACTTC.

The J gene is TRBJ2-7, the V gene TRBV6-5; D remains ambiguous. Germline V gives CDR1 MNHEY, CDR2 SVGAGI. V was shortened by 6 bases and J by 5 bases, with 11 bases between the two germline ends. This CDR3 has 12 amino acids. CDR3: CASSNGIDEQYF. CDR3 DNA sequence: TGTGCCAGCAGCAACGGTATCGACGAGCAGTACTTC.

The chain is built from TRBV11-2 and TRBJ2-5, with 9 bases matching TRBD2. This CDR3 comprises 15 residues. V trimming: 3 bases; J trimming: 4 bases; junction bases outside the gene matches: 6. Germline lookup yields CDR1 SGHAT and CDR2 FQNNGV. The DNA for the CDR3 is TGTGCCAGCAGCTTCCTAGCGGGAAGCGGAGAGACCCAGTACTTC. It codes for CASSFLAGSGETQYF.

The CDR3 here is CASSLAVEGAYYEQYF. The CDR3 DNA reads TGTGCCAGCAGCTTAGCGGTGGAGGGGGCGTACTACGAGCAGTACTTC. This chain connects TRBV7-8 to TRBJ2-7; the D gene is possibly TRBD1 (7 bases). V lost 0 bases and J 3 bases, leaving 15 bases between the germline ends. This CDR3 is built from 16 residues. Germline CDR1 reads SGHVS; CDR2 reads FQNEAQ.

The chain joins TRBV5-1 to TRBJ2-7; D call uncertain. CDR3 size: 15 residues. The germline CDR1 and CDR2 sequences are SGHRS and YFSETQ. V was trimmed by 5 bases and J by 0 bases, leaving 15 bases between them. In DNA form, the CDR3 reads TGCGCCAGCAGGTTCAGCATACAGAGCTCCTACGAGCAGTACTTC. This gives the protein CASRFSIQSSYEQYF.

This rearrangement joins TRBV6-1 to TRBJ1-5, with D tentatively TRBD1 (6 bases). CDR1 is MNHNS, CDR2 SASEGT, per germline. The CDR3 covers 14 residues. The germline V and J ends were trimmed by 3 bases and 7 bases, with 13 bases remaining between them. The CDR3 DNA is TGTGCCAGCAGTGAGGGGGCGTCCAAACAGCCCCAGCATTTT. It translates to CASSEGASKQPQHF.

J is TRBJ1-5 and V is TRBV6-5, with 9 bases lining up with TRBD1. The CDR3 runs to 15 residues. Germline assignment: CDR1 MNHEY and CDR2 SVGAGI. V was clipped by 8 bases and J by 4 bases; unmatched bases: 9. CDR3 sequence (DNA): TGTGCCAGCGAAAGGACCGGGACAGGGAATCAGCCCCAGCATTTT. Its protein is CASERTGTGNQPQHF.

The J gene is TRBJ2-1, the V gene TRBV9, with 8 bases that match TRBD2. J lost 7 bases, V lost 1 base, and 10 bases had no gene match. This CDR3 region has 16 residues. The germline V gene has CDR1 SGDLS and CDR2 YYNGEE. The CDR3 coding sequence is TGTGCCAGCAGCGTAACCCGCACTAGCGGCGGGAATGAGCAGTTCTTC. Amino acid sequence: CASSVTRTSGGNEQFF. Together with reference TRBV9 and TRBJ2-1, the CDR3 gives the full variable domain: DSGVTQTPKHLITATGQRVTLRCSPRSGDLSVYWYQQSLDQGLQFLIQYYNGEERAKGNILERFSAQQFPDLHSELNLSSLELGDSALYFCASSVTRTSGGNEQFFGPGTRLTVL.

The genes are TRBV9 and TRBJ1-6; 8 nucleotides line up with TRBD1. Germline CDR1 SGDLS, CDR2 YYNGEE. The CDR3 covers 15 residues. V lost 3 bases and J lost 10; bases outside the gene matches: 9. The chain's CDR3 is CASSAPGGRNSPLHF. CDR3 DNA: TGTGCCAGCAGCGCCCCAGGGGGCCGGAACTCACCCCTCCACTTT.

CDR3: CASSSGTGSSYEQYF. The CDR3 region has the DNA TGCGCCAGCAGTTCCGGGACAGGGAGCTCCTACGAGCAGTACTTC. The gene calls are TRBV10-2 and TRBJ2-7; 9 bases are shared with TRBD1. The CDR3 spans 15 residues. From germline, CDR1 is WSHSY and CDR2 SAAADI. V gave up 5 bases and J gave up 0 bases; unmatched junction bases: 5.

This chain connects TRBV6-5 to TRBJ1-2, with D maybe TRBD1 (6 bases). CDR1 and CDR2 from the germline V gene are MNHEY and SVGAGI. V lost 2 bases to trimming and J lost 0 bases, with 10 bases between them. The CDR3 runs to 15 residues. The CDR3 nucleotides read TGTGCCAGCAGTTACGAATACAGGGCTAACTATGGCTACACCTTC. It translates to CASSYEYRANYGYTF.

This chain joins TRBV6-6 and TRBJ1-5; 8 bases fit TRBD1. Losses at the gene ends were 6 bases for V and 2 bases for J; bases not matched to a gene: 6. The CDR3 spans 15 residues. Germline V CDR1 and CDR2: MNHNY, SVGAGI (reference sequence). The CDR3 sequence: CASSPSGQGNQPQHF. In DNA, the CDR3 is TGTGCCAGCAGCCCATCGGGACAGGGCAATCAGCCCCAGCATTTT.

This clone has a single count. The chain combines TRBV19 with TRBJ1-2; the match to TRBD1 covers 9 bases. The CDR3 is 17 amino acids. CDR1 is LNHDA and CDR2 is SQIVND in the germline V gene (reference sequence). V shed 3 bases and J 4 bases; nucleotides not matched to a gene: 12. As DNA, the CDR3 is TGTGCCAGTAGTATCGTGGGACAGGGAAGAAGTTCCTATGGCTACACCTTC. Translating gives CASSIVGQGRSSYGYTF.

The chain employs TRBV6-5 and TRBJ2-5; 9 positions agree with TRBD2. The CDR3 length is 15 residues. The V gene's germline CDR1 is MNHEY and CDR2 SVGAGI. V shed 5 bases and J 2 bases; nucleotides not matched to a gene: 6. The DNA for the CDR3 is TGTGCCAGCAGTAACCCTAGCGGGGCTCAAGAGACCCAGTACTTC. Protein sequence: CASSNPSGAQETQYF.

The chain combines TRBV18 with TRBJ2-3; D gene ambiguous. Deletions cut 8 bases from V and 0 bases from J, with 3 bases between. The CDR3 length is 11 residues. Germline values: CDR1 KGHSH, CDR2 LQKENI. The CDR3 sequence is CASVSTDTQYF. The CDR3 DNA reads TGTGCCAGCGTAAGCACAGATACGCAGTATTTT. Filled out from reference TRBV18 and TRBJ2-3, the complete variable domain reads NAGVMQNPRHLVRRRGQEARLRCSPMKGHSHVYWYRQLPEEGLKFMVYLQKENIIDESGMPKERFSAEFPKEGPSILRIQQVVRGDSAAYFCASVSTDTQYFGPGTRLTVL.

The chain uses TRBV5-6 and TRBJ1-5; possibly TRBD1 for D (6 bases). The V end was cut by 1 base, the J end by 7 bases, with 12 bases between. In germline, CDR1 is SGHDT, CDR2 YYEEEE. This CDR3 is 14 amino acids long. The CDR3, as DNA: TGTGCCAGCAGCTTGCGGGGGGCAGGGCAGCCCCAGCATTTT. It encodes CASSLRGAGQPQHF.

This chain connects TRBV30 to TRBJ1-3; weak D call: TRBD1 (6 bases). Germline-derived CDR1 and CDR2 are GTSNPN and SVGIG (reference sequence). V dropped 3 bases and J dropped 4 bases, with 16 bases sitting between them. The CDR3 has 15 amino acids. CDR3 coding DNA: TGTGCCTGGAGCCGAACAGGGAATGGAGGAAACACCATATATTTT. Amino acid sequence: CAWSRTGNGGNTIYF.

This clone was found once. The chain uses TRBV9 and TRBJ2-3, with D maybe TRBD1 (6 bases). CDR3 length equals 16 residues. From germline, CDR1 is SGDLS and CDR2 YYNGEE. V shed 0 bases and J shed 4 bases, with 15 bases lying between them. The CDR3 DNA reads as TGTGCCAGCAGCGTAGTACACGGGCAGGGGTCAGATACGCAGTATTTT. Translation gives CASSVVHGQGSDTQYF. The whole variable domain, filled in from reference TRBV9 and TRBJ2-3, reads DSGVTQTPKHLITATGQRVTLRCSPRSGDLSVYWYQQSLDQGLQFLIQYYNGEERAKGNILERFSAQQFPDLHSELNLSSLELGDSALYFCASSVVHGQGSDTQYFGPGTRLTVL.

V usage is TRBV5-1 and J usage is TRBJ2-5, with 10 bases lining up with TRBD2. In germline, CDR1 is SGHRS, CDR2 YFSETQ. V was pared by 1 base and J by 5 bases, with 8 bases of the junction left unmatched. CDR3 size: 16 residues. This CDR3 is CASSLTSGVARETQYF. The CDR3 DNA sequence: TGCGCCAGCAGCTTGACTAGCGGGGTAGCGCGGGAGACCCAGTACTTC.

The rearrangement joins TRBV19 to TRBJ1-1; D might be TRBD1 (6 bases). Per germline, CDR1 LNHDA and CDR2 SQIVND (reference sequence). The V gene lost 6 bases and the J gene lost 3 bases, with 11 bases spanning the gap. There are 13 residues in the CDR3. As DNA, the CDR3 is TGTGCCAGTAGGAGGAAGGGGGACACTGAAGCTTTCTTT. Translating gives CASRRKGDTEAFF.

This clone turned up a few times. This chain connects TRBV9 to TRBJ2-7, with 9 bases matching TRBD2. V shed 0 bases, J shed 3 bases, and the junction held 4 bases outside the gene matches. The CDR3 spans 15 residues. The germline CDR1 and CDR2 sequences are SGDLS and YYNGEE. CDR3 sequence (DNA): TGTGCCAGCAGCGTAGCGGCGGGAGGGCTCTACGAGCAGTACTTC. It codes for CASSVAAGGLYEQYF.

The chain has TRBV18 and TRBJ2-3; TRBD1 agrees at 12 bases. V was pared by 2 bases and J by 1 base, with 1 base of the junction left unmatched. The CDR3 is made up of 16 amino acids. CDR1 and CDR2 from the germline V gene are KGHSH and LQKENI. CDR3 protein: CASSPRDRGRTDTQYF. The CDR3 nucleotides read TGTGCCAGCTCACCAAGGGACAGGGGGCGCACAGATACGCAGTATTTT.

The CDR3 coding sequence is TGCAGCGCCTCACCGACAGGTCAAGGAAACACCATATATTTT. It yields the protein CSASPTGQGNTIYF. The chain has TRBV29-1 and TRBJ1-3; maybe TRBD1 (6 bases). CDR3 length equals 14 residues. The V and J ends lost 7 bases and 4 bases respectively, with 17 bases between them. Germline V gives CDR1 SQVTM, CDR2 ANQGSEA.

This clone was observed once. The rearrangement uses TRBV27 and TRBJ2-2; 9 nucleotides align to TRBD1. From germline, CDR1 is MNHEY and CDR2 SMNVEV (reference sequence). Trimming removed 5 bases from V and 3 bases from J; junction bases left unmatched: 7. This CDR3 is 16 amino acids long. CDR3 coding DNA: TGTGCCAGCAGTGGATACAGGGGGCTGTACACCGGGGAGCTGTTTTTT. This translates into CASSGYRGLYTGELFF.